The rows below give T cell receptor beta chains drawn from one sample of a study of blood T cell repertoires in COVID-19. The table came from immunoSEQ multiplex PCR; TCRdb's copy has only in-frame clones and leaves some out. The top ten hold 0.95% to 1.5% of the sample, which has approximately 220,000 clones, about 90% seen once. Material: PBMCs or T cells enriched from blood (not recorded which). The receptors derive from a man aged 30 to 45 who had recovered from COVID-19. Both conserved end residues are trimmed from each CDR3.

>TRBJ1-1|TRBV30
AWRAGEFTEAF
>TRBJ2-7|TRBV10-3
AINNRDRGYEQY
>TRBJ1-6|TRBV27
ASSPGGRNNSPLH
>TRBJ2-7|TRBV7-2
ASSLTSGIPYEQY
>TRBJ1-3|TRBV12-3/TRBV12-4
ASSSGHGNTIY
>TRBJ1-4|TRBV9
ASSAQGAGEKLF
>TRBJ2-1|TRBV2
ASTLTGEGEQF
>TRBJ1-5|TRBV30
AWSDRGQPQH
>TRBJ1-6|TRBV4-1
ASRMEGLAGNSPLH
>TRBJ1-2|TRBV11-2
ASSLTLQGSGYT
>TRBJ2-3|TRBV5-4
ASSLAGNTDTQY
>TRBJ2-6|TRBV11-2
ASRIKRLGSGANVLT
>TRBJ1-1|TRBV19
ASSVTGASTEAF
>TRBJ1-1|TRBV4-2
ASSQVGNTEAF
>TRBJ2-7|TRBV3-1/TRBV3-2
ASSQWGPGPTYEQY
>TRBJ2-3|TRBV2
ASSVTSGRASDTQY
>TRBJ1-4|TRBV5-4
ASSLGGANEKLF
>TRBJ2-7|TRBV15
ATSRETVTSYEQY
>TRBJ2-2|TRBV2
ASSRGRSGELF
>TRBJ1-3|TRBV13
ASSLVGSGNTIY
>TRBJ1-2|TRBV19
ASSVDRAYGYT
>TRBJ2-2|TRBV12-1
ASSSSPGGQGGELF
>TRBJ1-3|TRBV30
AWTTGSGNTIY
>TRBJ2-3|TRBV5-4
ASSGGLVGTDTQY